The T cell receptor beta chain described here comes from a study of T cell responses to AZD1222 COVID-19 vaccine. Produced via immunoSEQ multiplex PCR; TCRdb's table is partial and in-frame only. This sample carries more than 95,000 clones, 70% to 90% of them seen once, and the ten largest clones take 3.9%. This CDR3 is 14 amino acids long. The germline gives CDR1 MDHEN, CDR2 SYDVKM. Trimming removed 1 base from V and 4 bases from J, with 10 bases in between. The V gene is TRBV28, the J gene TRBJ1-2, with D possibly being TRBD1 (5 bases). This clonotype was sampled from an adult in good health. The specimen was peripheral blood, collected on day 0 of MenACWY control vaccination. The chain's CDR3 is CASSLFQQAYGYTF. The CDR3 DNA is TGTGCCAGCAGTTTATTTCAACAGGCCTATGGCTACACCTTC.